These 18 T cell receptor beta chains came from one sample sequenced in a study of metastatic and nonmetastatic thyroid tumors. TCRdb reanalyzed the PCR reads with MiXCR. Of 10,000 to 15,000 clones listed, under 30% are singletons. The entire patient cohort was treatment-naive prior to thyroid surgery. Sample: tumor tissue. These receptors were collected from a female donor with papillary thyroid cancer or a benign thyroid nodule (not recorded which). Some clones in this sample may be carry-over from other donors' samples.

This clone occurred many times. This CDR3 is CSVGGGQTNEQFF. As DNA, the CDR3 is TGCAGCGTGGGGGGGGGGCAGACTAATGAGCAGTTCTTC. The chain employs TRBV29-1 and TRBJ2-1; a weak D match, TRBD2 (7 bases). Trimming shortened V by 6 bases and J by 7 bases, and 16 bases separated the two germline ends. CDR1 SQVTM and CDR2 ANQGSEA come from the germline V gene. CDR3 length: 13 amino acids.

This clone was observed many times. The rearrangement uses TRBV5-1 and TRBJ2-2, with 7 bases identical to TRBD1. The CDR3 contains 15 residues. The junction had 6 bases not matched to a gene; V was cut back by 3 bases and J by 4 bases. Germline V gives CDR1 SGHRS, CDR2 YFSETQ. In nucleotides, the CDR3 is TGCGCCAGCAGCTCGGGACAGCCGGGCACCGGGGAGCTGTTTTTT. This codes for CASSSGQPGTGELFF.

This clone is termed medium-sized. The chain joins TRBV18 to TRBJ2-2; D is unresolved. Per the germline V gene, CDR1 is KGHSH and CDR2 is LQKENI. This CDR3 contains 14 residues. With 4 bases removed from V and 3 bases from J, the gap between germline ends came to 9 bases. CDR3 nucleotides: TGTGCCAGCTCACTCCTCGCAGACACCGGGGAGCTGTTTTTT. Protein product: CASSLLADTGELFF. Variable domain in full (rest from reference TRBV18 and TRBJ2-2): NAGVMQNPRHLVRRRGQEARLRCSPMKGHSHVYWYRQLPEEGLKFMVYLQKENIIDESGMPKERFSAEFPKEGPSILRIQQVVRGDSAAYFCASSLLADTGELFFGEGSRLTVL.

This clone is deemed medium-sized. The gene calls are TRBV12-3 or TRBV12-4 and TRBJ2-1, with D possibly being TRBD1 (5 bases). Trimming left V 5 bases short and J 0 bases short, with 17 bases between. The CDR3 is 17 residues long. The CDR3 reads CASSLRTTESSYNEQFF. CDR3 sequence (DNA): TGTGCCAGCAGTCTTAGAACGACAGAAAGCTCCTACAATGAGCAGTTCTTC.

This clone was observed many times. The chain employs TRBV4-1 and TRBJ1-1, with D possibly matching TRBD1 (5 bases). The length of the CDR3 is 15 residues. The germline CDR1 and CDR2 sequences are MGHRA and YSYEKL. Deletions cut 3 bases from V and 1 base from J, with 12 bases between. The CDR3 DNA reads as TGCGCCAGCAGCCAGTACAGGTGGGAGAACACTGAAGCTTTCTTT. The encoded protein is CASSQYRWENTEAFF.

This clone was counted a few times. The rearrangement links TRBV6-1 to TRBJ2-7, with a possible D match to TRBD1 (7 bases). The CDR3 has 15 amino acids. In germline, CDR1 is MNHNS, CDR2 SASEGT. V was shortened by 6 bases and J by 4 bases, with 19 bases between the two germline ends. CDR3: CASSFPQGGPYEQYF. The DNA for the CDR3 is TGTGCCAGCAGCTTTCCTCAGGGGGGACCTTACGAGCAGTACTTC.

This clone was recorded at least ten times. CDR3 loop: CASSSPGLGGDTQYF. As DNA, the CDR3 is TGTGCCAGCAGCTCCCCGGGACTAGGGGGAGATACGCAGTATTTT. J is TRBJ2-3 and V is TRBV5-6, with 8 bases fitting TRBD2. V lost 3 bases, J lost 5 bases, and 8 bases stayed unmatched. Germline loops: CDR1 SGHDT, CDR2 YYEEEE. The CDR3 totals 15 residues.

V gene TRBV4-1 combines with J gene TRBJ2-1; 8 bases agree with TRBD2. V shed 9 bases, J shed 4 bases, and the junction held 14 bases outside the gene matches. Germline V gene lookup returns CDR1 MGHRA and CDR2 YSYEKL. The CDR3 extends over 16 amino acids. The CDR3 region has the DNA TGCGCCAGAAGCTATAAAGGGGCGGGAGGATACAATGAGCAGTTCTTC. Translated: CARSYKGAGGYNEQFF.

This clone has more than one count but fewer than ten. CDR3 DNA sequence: TGTGCCAGCAATCTAGGGGTGGACACTGAAGCTTTCTTT. This gives the protein CASNLGVDTEAFF. The V call is TRBV6-2 or TRBV6-3, the J call TRBJ1-1; possibly TRBD1 for D (5 bases). V was clipped by 7 bases and J by 3 bases, with 12 bases between them. There are 13 residues in the CDR3. The germline gives CDR1 MNHEY, CDR2 SVGEGT.

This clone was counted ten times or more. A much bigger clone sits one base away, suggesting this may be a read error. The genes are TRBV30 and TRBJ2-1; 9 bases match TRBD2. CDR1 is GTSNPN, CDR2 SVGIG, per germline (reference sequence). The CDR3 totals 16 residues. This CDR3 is CAWSPSPGLAHDEQSF. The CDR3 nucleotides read TGTGCCTGGAGTCCCTCTCCGGGACTAGCACACGATGAGCAGTCCTTC.

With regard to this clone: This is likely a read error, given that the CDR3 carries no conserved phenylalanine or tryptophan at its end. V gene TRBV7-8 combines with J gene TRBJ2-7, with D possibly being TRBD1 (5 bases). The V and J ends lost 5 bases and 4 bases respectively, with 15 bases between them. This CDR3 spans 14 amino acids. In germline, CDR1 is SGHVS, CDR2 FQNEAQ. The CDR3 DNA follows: TGTGCCAGCAGCCGGCTGGACACCATTTACGAGCAGTACTCC. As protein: CASSRLDTIYEQYS.

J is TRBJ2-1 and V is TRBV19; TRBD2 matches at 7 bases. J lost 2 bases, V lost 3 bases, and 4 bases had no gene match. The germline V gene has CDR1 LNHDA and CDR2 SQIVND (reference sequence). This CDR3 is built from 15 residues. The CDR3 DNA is TGTGCCAGTAGTATCTTTGGGACTACCTACAATGAGCAGTTCTTC. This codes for CASSIFGTTYNEQFF.

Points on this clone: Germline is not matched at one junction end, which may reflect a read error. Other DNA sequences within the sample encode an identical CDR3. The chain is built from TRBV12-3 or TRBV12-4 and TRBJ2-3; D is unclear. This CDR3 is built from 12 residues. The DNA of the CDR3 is TGTGCCAGTAGTTTAGGAAGGAATACTCAGTATTTT. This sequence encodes CASSLGRNTQYF.

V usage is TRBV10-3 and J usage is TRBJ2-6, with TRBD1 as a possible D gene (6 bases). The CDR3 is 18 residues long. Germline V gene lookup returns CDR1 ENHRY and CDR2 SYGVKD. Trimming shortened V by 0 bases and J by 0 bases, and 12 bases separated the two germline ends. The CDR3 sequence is CAISESGGGHSGANVLTF. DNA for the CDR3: TGTGCCATCAGTGAGTCGGGTGGGGGCCACTCTGGGGCCAACGTCCTGACTTTC.

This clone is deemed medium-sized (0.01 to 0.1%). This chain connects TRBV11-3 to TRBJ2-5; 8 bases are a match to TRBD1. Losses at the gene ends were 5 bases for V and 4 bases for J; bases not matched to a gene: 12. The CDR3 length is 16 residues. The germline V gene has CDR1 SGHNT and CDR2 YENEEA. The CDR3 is CASSTRTGMVGETQYF. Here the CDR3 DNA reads TGTGCCAGCAGCACCCGGACAGGGATGGTCGGAGAGACCCAGTACTTC.

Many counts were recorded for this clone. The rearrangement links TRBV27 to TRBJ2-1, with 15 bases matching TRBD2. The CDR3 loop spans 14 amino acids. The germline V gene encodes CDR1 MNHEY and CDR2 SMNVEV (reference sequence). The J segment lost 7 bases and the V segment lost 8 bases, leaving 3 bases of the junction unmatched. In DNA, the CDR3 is TGTGCCAGCCTGGGACTAGCGGGAGGAAATGAGCAGTTCTTC. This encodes CASLGLAGGNEQFF.

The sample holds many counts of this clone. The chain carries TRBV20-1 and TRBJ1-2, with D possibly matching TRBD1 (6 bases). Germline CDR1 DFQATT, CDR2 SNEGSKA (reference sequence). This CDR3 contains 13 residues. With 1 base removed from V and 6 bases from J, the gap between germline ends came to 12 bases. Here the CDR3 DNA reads TGCAGTGCTAGAGGACAGGCTGGTCATGGCTACACCTTC. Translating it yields CSARGQAGHGYTF.

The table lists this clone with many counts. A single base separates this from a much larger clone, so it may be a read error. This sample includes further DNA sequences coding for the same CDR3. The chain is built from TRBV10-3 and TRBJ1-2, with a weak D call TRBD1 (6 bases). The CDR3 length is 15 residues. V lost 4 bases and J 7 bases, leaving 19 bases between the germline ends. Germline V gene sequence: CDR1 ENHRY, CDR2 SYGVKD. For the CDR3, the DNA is TGTGCCATCAGTGCGCGGGGGGCGTCGGGAATTGGCTACACCTTC. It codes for CAISARGASGIGYTF.